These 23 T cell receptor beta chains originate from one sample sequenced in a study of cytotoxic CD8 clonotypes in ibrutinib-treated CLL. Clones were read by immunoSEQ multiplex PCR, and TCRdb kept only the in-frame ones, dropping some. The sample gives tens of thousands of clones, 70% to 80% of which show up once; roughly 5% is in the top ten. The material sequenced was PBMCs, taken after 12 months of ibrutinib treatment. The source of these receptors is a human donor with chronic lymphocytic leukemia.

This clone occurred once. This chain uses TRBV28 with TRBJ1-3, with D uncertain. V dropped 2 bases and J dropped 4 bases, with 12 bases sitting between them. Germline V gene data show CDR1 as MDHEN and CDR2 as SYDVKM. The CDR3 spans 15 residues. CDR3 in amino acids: CASSLGPARGNTIYF. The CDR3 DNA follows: TGTGCCAGCAGTTTAGGGCCGGCCCGCGGAAACACCATATATTTT.

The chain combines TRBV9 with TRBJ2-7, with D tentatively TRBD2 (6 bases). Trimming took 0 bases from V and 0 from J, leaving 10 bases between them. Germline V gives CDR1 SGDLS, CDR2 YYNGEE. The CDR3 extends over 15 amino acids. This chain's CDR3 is CASSVGPGGSYEQYF. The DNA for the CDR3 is TGTGCCAGCAGCGTAGGCCCCGGGGGCTCCTACGAGCAGTACTTC.

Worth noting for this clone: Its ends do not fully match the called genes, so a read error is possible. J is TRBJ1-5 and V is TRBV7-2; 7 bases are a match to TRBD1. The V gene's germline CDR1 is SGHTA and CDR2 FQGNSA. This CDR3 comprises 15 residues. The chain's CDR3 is CASSFDGQGNQPQHF. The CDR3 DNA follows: TGCGCCAGCAGCTTCGACGGACAGGGCAATCAGCCCCAGCATTTT.

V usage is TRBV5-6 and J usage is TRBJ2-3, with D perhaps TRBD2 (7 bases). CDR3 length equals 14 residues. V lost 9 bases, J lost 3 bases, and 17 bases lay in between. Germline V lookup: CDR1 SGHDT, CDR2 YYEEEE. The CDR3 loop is CATHREGVTDTQYF. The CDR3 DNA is TGTGCCACACACAGGGAGGGGGTGACAGATACGCAGTATTTT.

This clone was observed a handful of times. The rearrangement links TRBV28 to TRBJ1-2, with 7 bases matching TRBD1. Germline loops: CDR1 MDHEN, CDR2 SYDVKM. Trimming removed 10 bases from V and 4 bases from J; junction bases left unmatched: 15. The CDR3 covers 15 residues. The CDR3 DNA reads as TGTGCCACCAGGAAACCCCAACAGGGGACCTATGGCTACACCTTC. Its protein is CATRKPQQGTYGYTF.

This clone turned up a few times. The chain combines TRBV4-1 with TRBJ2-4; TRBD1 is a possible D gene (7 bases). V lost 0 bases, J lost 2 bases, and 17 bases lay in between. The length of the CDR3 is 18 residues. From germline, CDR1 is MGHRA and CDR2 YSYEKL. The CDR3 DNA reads TGCGCCAGCAGCCAAGATTGGCGGGGCAGGGGGTCCAAAAACATTCAGTACTTC. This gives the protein CASSQDWRGRGSKNIQYF.

CDR3 sequence: CASSPLPGDTQYF. The CDR3 DNA reads as TGTGCCAGCAGCCCCCTCCCGGGGGATACGCAGTATTTT. This chain links TRBV7-3 with TRBJ2-3; tentative D call: TRBD2 (5 bases). Per the germline V gene, CDR1 is SGHTA and CDR2 is FQGTGA. The CDR3 consists of 13 residues. The V gene lost 5 bases and the J gene lost 6 bases, with 12 bases spanning the gap.

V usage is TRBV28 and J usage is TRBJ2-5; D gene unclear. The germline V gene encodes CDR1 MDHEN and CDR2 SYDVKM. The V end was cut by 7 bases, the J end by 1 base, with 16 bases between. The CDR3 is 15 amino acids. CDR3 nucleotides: TGTGCCAGCACCACCCTATTTGCGGCCCAAGAGACCCAGTACTTC. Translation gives CASTTLFAAQETQYF.

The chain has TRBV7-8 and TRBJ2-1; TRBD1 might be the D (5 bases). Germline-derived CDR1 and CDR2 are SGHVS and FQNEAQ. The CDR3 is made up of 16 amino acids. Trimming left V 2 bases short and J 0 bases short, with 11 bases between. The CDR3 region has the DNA TGTGCCAGCAGCTTAACTGGGGCGACCTCCTACAATGAGCAGTTCTTC. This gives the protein CASSLTGATSYNEQFF.

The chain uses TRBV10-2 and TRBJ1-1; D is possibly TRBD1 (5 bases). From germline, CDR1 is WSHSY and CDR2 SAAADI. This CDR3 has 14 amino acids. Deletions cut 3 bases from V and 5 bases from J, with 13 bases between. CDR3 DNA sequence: TGCGCCAGCAGTGAAGGCGGCGGGGGGACTGAAGCTTTCTTT. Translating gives CASSEGGGGTEAFF.

The CDR3 DNA sequence: TGCGCCAGCAGCCCGGGACAGGGGGCGACTAATGAAAAACTGTTTTTT. Its translation: CASSPGQGATNEKLFF. This sequence joins TRBV5-1 and TRBJ1-4, with 12 nucleotides matching TRBD1. In germline, CDR1 is SGHRS, CDR2 YFSETQ. With 4 bases clipped from V and 2 bases from J, the junction kept 3 bases outside the gene matches. The CDR3 contains 16 residues. The full variable domain, with the rest looked up from reference TRBV5-1 and TRBJ1-4, is KAGVTQTPRYLIKTRGQQVTLSCSPISGHRSVSWYQQTPGQGLQFLFEYFSETQRNKGNFPGRFSGRQFSNSRSEMNVSTLELGDSALYLCASSPGQGATNEKLFFGSGTQLSVL.

CDR3 DNA: TGTGCCAGCAGCGCCGGACTAGCGGGGGGCACAGATACGCAGTATTTT. This translates into CASSAGLAGGTDTQYF. This chain links TRBV9 with TRBJ2-3; 13 nucleotides align to TRBD2. Germline-derived CDR1 and CDR2 are SGDLS and YYNGEE. This CDR3 is built from 16 residues. After removal of 3 bases from V and 1 base from J, the junction contained 2 bases not matched to a gene.

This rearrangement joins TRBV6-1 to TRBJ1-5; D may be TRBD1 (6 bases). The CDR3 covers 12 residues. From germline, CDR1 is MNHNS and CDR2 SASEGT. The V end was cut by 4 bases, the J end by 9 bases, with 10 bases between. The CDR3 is CASSGRGRPQHF. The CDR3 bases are TGTGCCAGCAGTGGCAGGGGCCGGCCCCAGCATTTT.

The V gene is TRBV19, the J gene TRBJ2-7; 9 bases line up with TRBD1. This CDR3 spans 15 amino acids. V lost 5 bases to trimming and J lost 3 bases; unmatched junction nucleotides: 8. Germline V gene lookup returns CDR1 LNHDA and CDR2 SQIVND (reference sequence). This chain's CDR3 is CASSRTGEGFYEQYF. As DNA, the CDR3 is TGTGCCAGTAGTCGGACAGGGGAGGGCTTCTACGAGCAGTACTTC.

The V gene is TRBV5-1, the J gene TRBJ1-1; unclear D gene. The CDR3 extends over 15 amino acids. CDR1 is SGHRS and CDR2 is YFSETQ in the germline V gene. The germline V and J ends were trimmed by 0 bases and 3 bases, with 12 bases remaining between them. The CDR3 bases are TGCGCCAGCAGCTTGGAAGGGCTCCACCACACTGAAGCTTTCTTT. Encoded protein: CASSLEGLHHTEAFF.

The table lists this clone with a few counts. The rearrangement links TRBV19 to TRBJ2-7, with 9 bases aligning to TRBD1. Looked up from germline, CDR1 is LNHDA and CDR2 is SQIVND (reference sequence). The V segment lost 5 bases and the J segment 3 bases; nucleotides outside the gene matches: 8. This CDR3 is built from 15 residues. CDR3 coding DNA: TGTGCCAGTAGTCGGACAGGGGAGGGCCTCTACGAGCAGTACTTC. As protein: CASSRTGEGLYEQYF.

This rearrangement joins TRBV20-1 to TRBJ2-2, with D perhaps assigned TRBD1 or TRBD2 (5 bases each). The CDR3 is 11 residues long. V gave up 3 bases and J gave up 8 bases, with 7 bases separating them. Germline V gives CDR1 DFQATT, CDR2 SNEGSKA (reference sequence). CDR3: CSARGPGELFF. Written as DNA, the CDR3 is TGCAGTGCTAGGGGACCGGGGGAGCTGTTTTTT.

CDR3 in amino acids: CASSSRQGETQYF. The CDR3, as DNA: TGTGCCAGCAGCTCCAGACAGGGAGAGACCCAGTACTTC. This chain links TRBV7-3 with TRBJ2-5; 7 positions agree with TRBD1. V gave up 4 bases and J gave up 4 bases; unmatched junction bases: 3. CDR1 and CDR2 from the germline V gene are SGHTA and FQGTGA. This CDR3 is 13 amino acids long.

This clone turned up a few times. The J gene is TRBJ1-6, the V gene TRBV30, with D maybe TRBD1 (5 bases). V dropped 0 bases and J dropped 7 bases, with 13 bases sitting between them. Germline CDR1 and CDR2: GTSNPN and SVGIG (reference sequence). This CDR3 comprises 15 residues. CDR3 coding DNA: TGTGCCTGGAGTGTAGGGGCAGGGAGCAATTCACCCCTCCACTTT. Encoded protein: CAWSVGAGSNSPLHF.

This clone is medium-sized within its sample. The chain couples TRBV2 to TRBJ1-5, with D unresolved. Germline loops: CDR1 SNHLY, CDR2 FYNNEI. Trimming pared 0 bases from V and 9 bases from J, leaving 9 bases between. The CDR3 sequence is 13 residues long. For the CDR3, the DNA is TGTGCCAGCAGTGAAGCGCCTTTGTTGCCCCAGCATTTT. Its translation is CASSEAPLLPQHF.

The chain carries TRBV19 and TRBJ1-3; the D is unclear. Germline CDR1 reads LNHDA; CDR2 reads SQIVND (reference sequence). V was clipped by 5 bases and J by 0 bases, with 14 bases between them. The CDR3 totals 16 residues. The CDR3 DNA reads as TGTGCCAGTAGTGGAGGCAGACTGATCTCTGGAAACACCATATATTTT. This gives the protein CASSGGRLISGNTIYF. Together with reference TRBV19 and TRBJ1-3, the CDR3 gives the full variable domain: DGGITQSPKYLFRKEGQNVTLSCEQNLNHDAMYWYRQDPGQGLRLIYYSQIVNDFQKGDIAEGYSVSREKKESFPLTVTSAQKNPTAFYLCASSGGRLISGNTIYFGEGSWLTVV.

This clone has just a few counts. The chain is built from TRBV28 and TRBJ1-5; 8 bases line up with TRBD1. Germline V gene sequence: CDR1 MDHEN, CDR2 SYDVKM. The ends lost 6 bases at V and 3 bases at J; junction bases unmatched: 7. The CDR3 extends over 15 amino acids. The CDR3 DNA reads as TGTGCCAGCAGGGAGACAGGGGCGATCAATCAGCCCCAGCATTTT. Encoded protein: CASRETGAINQPQHF.

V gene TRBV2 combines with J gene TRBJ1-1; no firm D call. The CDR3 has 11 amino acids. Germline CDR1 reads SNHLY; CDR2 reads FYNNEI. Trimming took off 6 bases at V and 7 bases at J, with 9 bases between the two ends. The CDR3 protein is CASRQSNEAFF. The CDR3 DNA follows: TGTGCCAGCAGACAGTCGAATGAAGCTTTCTTT.